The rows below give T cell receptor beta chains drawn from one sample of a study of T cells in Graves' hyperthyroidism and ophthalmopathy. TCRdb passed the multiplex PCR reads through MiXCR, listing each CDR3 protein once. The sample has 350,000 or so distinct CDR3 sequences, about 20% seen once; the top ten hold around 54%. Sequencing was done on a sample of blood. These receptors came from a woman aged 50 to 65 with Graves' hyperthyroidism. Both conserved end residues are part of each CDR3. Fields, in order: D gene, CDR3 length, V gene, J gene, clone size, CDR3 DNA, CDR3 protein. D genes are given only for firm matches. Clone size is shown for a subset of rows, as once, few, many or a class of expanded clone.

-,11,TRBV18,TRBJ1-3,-,TGTGCCAGCTCACGAGAGGACACCATATATTTT,CASSREDTIYF
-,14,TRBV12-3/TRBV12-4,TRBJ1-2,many,TGTGCCAGCAGTTTAGCGGGACAAGTCTATGGCTACACCTTC,CASSLAGQVYGYTF
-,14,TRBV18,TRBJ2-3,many,TGTGCCAGCTCACCACGGGAAGGGCCAGATACGCAGTATTTT,CASSPREGPDTQYF
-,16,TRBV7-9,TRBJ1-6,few,TGTGCCAGCAGCGTTGATGTCCCCCGGGGGGGTTCACCCCTCCACTTT,CASSVDVPRGGSPLHF
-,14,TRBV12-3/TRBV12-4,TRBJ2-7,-,TGTGCCAGCAGTTTGGGCGGAAGGGGATACGAGCAGTACTTC,CASSLGGRGYEQYF
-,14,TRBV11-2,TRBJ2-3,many,TGTGCCAGCAGCTGGAGCGAGGGAGCAGATACGCAGTATTTT,CASSWSEGADTQYF
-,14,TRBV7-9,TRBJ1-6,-,TGTGCCAGCAGCTTAGTCGGGGATGGGACACCCCTCCACTTT,CASSLVGDGTPLHF
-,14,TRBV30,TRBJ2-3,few,TGTGCCTGGGATGCGGGAATCTGGGCCGATACGCAGTATTTT,CAWDAGIWADTQYF
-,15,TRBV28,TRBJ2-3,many,TGTGCCAGCACCCGGGATCTCTTTTCCACAGATACGCAGTATTTT,CASTRDLFSTDTQYF
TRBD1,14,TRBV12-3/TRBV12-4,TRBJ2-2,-,TGTGCCAGCACCCCGACAGGGGGAACCGGGGAGCTGTTTTTT,CASTPTGGTGELFF
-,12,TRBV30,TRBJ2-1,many,TGTGCCTGGAGTGTAGTCAGGAATGAGCAGTTCTTC,CAWSVVRNEQFF
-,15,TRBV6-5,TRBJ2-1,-,TGTGCCAGCAGTTACCGGAGCGGCCTCTACAATGAGCAGTTCTTC,CASSYRSGLYNEQFF
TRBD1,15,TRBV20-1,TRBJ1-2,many,TGCAGTGCCCCAGGGGGCTTGGGGTTGGGGTATGGCTACACCTTC,CSAPGGLGLGYGYTF
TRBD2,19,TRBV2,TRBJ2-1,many,TGTGCCAGCAGTGAACGGCTAGCGGGGGTGATACAAAACTACAATGAGCAGTTCTTC,CASSERLAGVIQNYNEQFF
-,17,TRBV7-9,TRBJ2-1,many,TGTGCCAGCAGCTCCCTGACTTACCACAGCTCCTACAATGAGCAGTTCTTC,CASSSLTYHSSYNEQFF
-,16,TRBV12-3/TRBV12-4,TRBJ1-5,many,TGTGCCAGCAGTCCTCTATTAGGGTTGGGGGGTCAGCCCCAGCATTTT,CASSPLLGLGGQPQHF
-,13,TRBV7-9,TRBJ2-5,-,TGTGCCAGCAGCTTATTGGTTCAAGAGACCCAGTACTTC,CASSLLVQETQYF
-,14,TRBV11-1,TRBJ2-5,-,TGTGCCAGCAGCATGGCAGGGGTAGGAGAGACCCAGTACTTC,CASSMAGVGETQYF
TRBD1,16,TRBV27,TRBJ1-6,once,TGTGCCAGCAGTGAATACCGGACAGGTTATAATTCACCCCTCCACTTT,CASSEYRTGYNSPLHF
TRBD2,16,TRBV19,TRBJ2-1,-,TGTGCCAGTAGCCCTTACGGGGGGGCGCTTAGCAATGAGCAGTTCTTC,CASSPYGGALSNEQFF
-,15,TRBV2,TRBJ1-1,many,TGTGCCAGCAGTGAGGGACTTACAGGGAACACTGAAGCTTTCTTT,CASSEGLTGNTEAFF
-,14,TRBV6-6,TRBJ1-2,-,TGTGCCAGCAGTTACTCACCGGAAACCTATGGCTACACCTTC,CASSYSPETYGYTF
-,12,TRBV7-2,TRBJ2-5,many,TGTGCCAGCAGCCTGTTCTCAGAGACCCAGTACTTC,CASSLFSETQYF
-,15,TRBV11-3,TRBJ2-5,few,TGTGCCAGCAGCACTGGACAGCTCGGCCAAGAGACCCAGTACTTC,CASSTGQLGQETQYF
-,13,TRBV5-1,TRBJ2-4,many,TGCGCCAGCAGCTTGGCGGCCAAGAACATTCAGTACTTC,CASSLAAKNIQYF
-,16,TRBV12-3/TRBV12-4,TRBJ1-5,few,TGTGCCAGCAGTTTGGGGGGCAGCACGAGCAATCAGCCCCAGCATTTT,CASSLGGSTSNQPQHF
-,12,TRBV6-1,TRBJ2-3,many,TGTGCCAGCAGTGATTGGGGAAATACGCAGTATTTT,CASSDWGNTQYF
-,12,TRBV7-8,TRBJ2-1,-,TGTGCCAGCAGCCCTACTAGAGTTGGGCAGTTCTTC,CASSPTRVGQFF
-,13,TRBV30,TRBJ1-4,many,TGTGCCTGGACCCTGGATACCAATGAAAAACTGTTTTTT,CAWTLDTNEKLFF
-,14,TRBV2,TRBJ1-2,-,TGTGCCACCAGCAGTCCCGGCAGACACTATGGCTACACCTTC,CATSSPGRHYGYTF
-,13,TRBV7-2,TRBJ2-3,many,TGTGCCAGCATTCGCGTCCCAACAGATACGCAGTATTTT,CASIRVPTDTQYF
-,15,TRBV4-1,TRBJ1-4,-,TGCGCCAGCAGCCAAGTTGCGGGGTTAAGTGAAAAACTGTTTTTT,CASSQVAGLSEKLFF
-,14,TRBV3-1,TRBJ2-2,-,TGTGCCAGCAGCCCGTTCCGGGAAAACGGGGAGCTGTTTTTT,CASSPFRENGELFF
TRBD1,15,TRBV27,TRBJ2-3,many,TGTGCCAGCAGTATACGGGACAGGAGCACAGATACGCAGTATTTT,CASSIRDRSTDTQYF
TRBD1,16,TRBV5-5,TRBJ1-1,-,TGTGCCAGCAGCACCGTTCAGACAGGGCTGAACACTGAAGCTTTCTTT,CASSTVQTGLNTEAFF
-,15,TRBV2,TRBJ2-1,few,TGTGCCAGCAGCCGAGGACATGGGATGATAAATGAGCAGTTCTTC,CASSRGHGMINEQFF
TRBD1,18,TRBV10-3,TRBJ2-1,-,TGTGCCACCGAACCGGGACAGGGGTTCCCACAGGGTGGCAATGAGCAGTTCTTC,CATEPGQGFPQGGNEQFF
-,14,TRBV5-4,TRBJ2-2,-,TGTGCCAGCAGCTTGCAAGAGAACACCGGGGAGCTGTTTTTT,CASSLQENTGELFF
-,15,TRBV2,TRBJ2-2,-,TGTGCCAGCAGTCCCTGGGCCAGTGAGGGCGGGGAGCTGTTTTTT,CASSPWASEGGELFF
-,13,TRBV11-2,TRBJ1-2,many,TGTGCCAGCAGCTCAACAGGGAATGGTGGCTACACCTTC,CASSSTGNGGYTF
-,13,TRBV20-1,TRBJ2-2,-,TGCAGTGCTGGCGGGGCGAACACCGGGGAGCTGTTTTTT,CSAGGANTGELFF
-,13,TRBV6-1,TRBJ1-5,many,TGTGCCAGCAGTTACGGAGGTTTTCAGCCCCAGCATTTT,CASSYGGFQPQHF
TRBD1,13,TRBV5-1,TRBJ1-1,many,TGCGCCAGCAGGGCCTCGACAGGGCCTGAAGCTTTCTTT,CASRASTGPEAFF
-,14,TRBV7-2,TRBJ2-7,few,TGTGCCAGCAGCTTACTTGGTGGGGCGGACGAGCAGTACTTC,CASSLLGGADEQYF
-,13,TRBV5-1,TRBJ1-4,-,TGCGCCAGCCGGGCAGCAGTGAATGAAAAACTGTTTTTT,CASRAAVNEKLFF
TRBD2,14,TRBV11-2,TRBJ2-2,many,TGTGCCAGCGATATCATAGCGGGGGCCGGGGAGCTGTTTTTT,CASDIIAGAGELFF
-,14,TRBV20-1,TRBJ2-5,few,TGCAGTGCTAGAGTCGTGGGGCCGGGGGAGACCCAGTACTTC,CSARVVGPGETQYF
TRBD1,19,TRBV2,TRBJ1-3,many,TGTGCCAGCAGTGAAGCGCCCCGCGGCCCAGGGGGCGCGGGAAACACCATATATTTT,CASSEAPRGPGGAGNTIYF
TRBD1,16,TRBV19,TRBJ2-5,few,TGTGCCAGTAGTATAGGGGACAGGGCCGGCCAAGAGACCCAGTACTTC,CASSIGDRAGQETQYF
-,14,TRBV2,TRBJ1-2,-,TGTGCCAGCAGCCCGGCGGGCGGTAACTATGGCTACACCTTC,CASSPAGGNYGYTF
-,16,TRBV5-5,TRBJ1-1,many,TGTGCCAGCAGCTTGGCGAGGGGAACCTTTGGGATTGAAGCTTTCTTT,CASSLARGTFGIEAFF
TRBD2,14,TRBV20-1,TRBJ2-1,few,TGCAGTGCCCCGGGCTCTAGCGGGGTCAATGAGCAGTTCTTC,CSAPGSSGVNEQFF
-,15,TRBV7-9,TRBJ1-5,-,TGTGCCAGCAGCTTAGGACAGCCACTAGATCAGCCCCAGCATTTT,CASSLGQPLDQPQHF
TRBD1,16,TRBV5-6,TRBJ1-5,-,TGTGCCAGCAGCTTGGCAGGGGGACATGGGGCTCAGCCCCAGCATTTT,CASSLAGGHGAQPQHF
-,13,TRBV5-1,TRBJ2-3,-,TGCGCCAGCAGCTTAGGTAGCAAAGATACGCAGTATTTT,CASSLGSKDTQYF
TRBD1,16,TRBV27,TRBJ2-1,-,TGTGCCAGCAGTTTATCGGGGACAGGGTTACGCAATGAGCAGTTCTTC,CASSLSGTGLRNEQFF
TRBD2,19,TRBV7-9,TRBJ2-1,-,TGTGCCAGCAGCCCCTATATCCAGCGGGGCGCCAGCTCCTACAATGAGCAGTTCTTC,CASSPYIQRGASSYNEQFF